This entry lists 7 T cell receptor beta chains sequenced from one sample in a study of blood T cell repertoires in COVID-19 (dated by TCRdb to the early 2020s). Library preparation employed the immunoSEQ multiplex PCR assay. What TCRdb holds here is the immuneACCESS table cut down to in-frame rearrangements. Part of the clones is not present; checked against another copy, under half of the missing clones reflect an unresolved V gene, and the others are unexplained. This sample holds about 230,000 clones; approximately 83% were observed only once. 25% to 35% of the sample is in the top ten clones. Input material: peripheral blood. The receptors were sampled from a man between 35 and 55 years old with acute or convalescent COVID-19.

This clone was seen just once. The chain employs TRBV4-1 and TRBJ1-6, with D perhaps matching TRBD1 (6 bases). Looked up from germline, CDR1 is MGHRA and CDR2 is YSYEKL. The CDR3 has 15 residues. V lost 2 bases and J 6 bases, leaving 11 bases between the germline ends. DNA for the CDR3: TGCGCCAGCAGCCAAAGGGGGTATGGTAATTCACCCCTCCACTTT. Encoded protein: CASSQRGYGNSPLHF.

The V call is TRBV15, the J call TRBJ1-5, with 11 bases fitting TRBD1. Germline-derived CDR1 and CDR2 are LNHNV and YYDKDF (reference sequence). This CDR3 has 15 residues. The ends lost 3 bases at V and 5 bases at J; junction bases unmatched: 3. CDR3 amino acids: CATSRDRGLYQPQHF. For the CDR3, the DNA is TGTGCCACCAGCAGGGACAGGGGGCTATATCAGCCCCAGCATTTT.

V and J are TRBV19 and TRBJ1-1; maybe TRBD1 (5 bases). The V end was cut by 4 bases, the J end by 7 bases, with 13 bases between. This CDR3 spans 13 amino acids. Germline V gene lookup returns CDR1 LNHDA and CDR2 SQIVND (reference sequence). CDR3 in DNA: TGTGCCAGTAGTACAGGCGGACATTTTGAAGCTTTCTTT. This codes for CASSTGGHFEAFF.

This clone was seen only a few times. The rearrangement joins TRBV19 to TRBJ2-3, with D uncertain. V lost 3 bases to trimming and J lost 0 bases, with 13 bases between them. This CDR3 spans 16 amino acids. In germline, CDR1 is LNHDA, CDR2 SQIVND (reference sequence). The DNA of the CDR3 is TGTGCCAGTAGTATTGGCAGTTTTTCTAGCACAGATACGCAGTATTTT. Translated: CASSIGSFSSTDTQYF. The full variable domain, its missing parts supplied by reference TRBV19 and TRBJ2-3, is DGGITQSPKYLFRKEGQNVTLSCEQNLNHDAMYWYRQDPGQGLRLIYYSQIVNDFQKGDIAEGYSVSREKKESFPLTVTSAQKNPTAFYLCASSIGSFSSTDTQYFGPGTRLTVL.

The chain combines TRBV5-4 with TRBJ2-5; 9 bases align to TRBD2. The CDR3 extends over 17 amino acids. Per germline, CDR1 SGHNT and CDR2 YYREEE (reference sequence). The trim removed 3 bases at V and 1 base at J, leaving 10 bases unmatched. The CDR3 nucleotides are TGTGCCAGCAGCTCCCCCGGGACTAGCCGTACCCAAGAGACCCAGTACTTC. Protein: CASSSPGTSRTQETQYF. The complete variable domain, with remaining parts taken from reference TRBV5-4 and TRBJ2-5, reads ETGVTQSPTHLIKTRGQQVTLRCSSQSGHNTVSWYQQALGQGPQFIFQYYREEENGRGNFPPRFSGLQFPNYSSELNVNALELDDSALYLCASSSPGTSRTQETQYFGPGTRLLVL.

The chain employs TRBV10-3 and TRBJ1-1, with a weak D call TRBD1 (5 bases). This CDR3 is 12 amino acids long. The germline V gene encodes CDR1 ENHRY and CDR2 SYGVKD. Trimming removed 3 bases from V and 10 bases from J, with 12 bases in between. The CDR3 DNA reads TGTGCCATCAGTGAAGAAGGGGTATCAGCTTTCTTT. This encodes CAISEEGVSAFF.

The chain is built from TRBV11-2 and TRBJ1-2; D not certain. The CDR3 extends over 14 amino acids. With 5 bases removed from V and 7 bases from J, the gap between germline ends came to 17 bases. Germline assignment: CDR1 SGHAT and CDR2 FQNNGV. The CDR3 is CASSPMAGQRGYTF. The CDR3 nucleotides are TGTGCCAGCAGCCCCATGGCCGGCCAGCGTGGCTACACCTTC.